These T cell receptor beta chains were read from a single sample in a study of blood T cell repertoires in COVID-19. Repertoires were generated with immunoSEQ multiplex PCR, while TCRdb's copy carries only in-frame clones and drops some. The sample has nearly 250,000 clones, around 88% seen once. Sequencing used peripheral blood. The receptors were gathered from a woman of 80 years or more with COVID-19, enrolled during active disease. Both conserved end residues are part of each CDR3.

V,J,CDR3
TRBV7-2,TRBJ1-2,CASSLNQGALPYGYTF
TRBV5-1,TRBJ1-3,CASSLGQGTGNTIYF
TRBV28,TRBJ2-3,CASSLRRGGPDTQYF
TRBV19,TRBJ1-4,CASSLTGGWTNEKLFF
TRBV11-2,TRBJ1-1,CASSLEEAGTANTEAFF
TRBV4-1,TRBJ1-2,CASSQEVTDGGYTF
TRBV6-6,TRBJ1-2,CASLDRMGISDGYTF
TRBV5-4,TRBJ1-2,CASMPRQGAKGDYGYTF
TRBV18,TRBJ1-2,CASSQTGTAAGINYGYTF
TRBV10-3,TRBJ2-1,CAISGHDNEQFF
TRBV9,TRBJ1-2,CASSGVGQGASNYGYTF
TRBV10-3,TRBJ2-1,CAISPASGGGTYNEQFF
TRBV11-2,TRBJ1-4,CASRSDRGVGTNEKLFF
TRBV18,TRBJ2-3,CASSTAGTGGPDTQYF
TRBV2,TRBJ2-4,CASSAWAVAKNIQYF
TRBV5-6,TRBJ1-1,CASSFGQGSGTEAFF
TRBV2,TRBJ1-1,CASRPTGNTEAFF
TRBV5-4,TRBJ2-7,CASSLLGASTHEQYF
TRBV7-9,TRBJ2-5,CASSPPRTGRETQYF
TRBV4-1,TRBJ2-2,CASSQELSGGRTGELFF
TRBV2,TRBJ1-5,CASGGQGNQPQHF
TRBV10-1,TRBJ2-1,CASRAGVYNEQFF
TRBV11-2,TRBJ2-1,CASSSAGNEQFF
TRBV5-1,TRBJ2-5,CASSLTGQALETQYF
TRBV3-1/TRBV3-2,TRBJ1-1,CASSQDAGNTEAFF
TRBV3-1/TRBV3-2,TRBJ1-2,CASSNVETANYGYTF
TRBV7-9,TRBJ1-5,CASSKDRGAPQHF
TRBV6-2/TRBV6-3,TRBJ1-2,CASSFHLTGVGENGYTF
TRBV4-2,TRBJ1-4,CASSQVSAGAGEKLFF
TRBV5-6,TRBJ1-1,CASSFRSTGPNTEAFF
TRBV20-1,TRBJ2-5,CSAKRGETQYF
TRBV5-1,TRBJ2-5,CASSRVQGAGETQYF
TRBV27,TRBJ1-5,CATMGGGSLSNQPQHF
TRBV2,TRBJ2-2,CASTSGEYTGELFF
TRBV3-1/TRBV3-2,TRBJ2-7,CASSPYLDREYEQYF
TRBV3-1/TRBV3-2,TRBJ1-1,CASSRRQAGTEAFF
TRBV5-1,TRBJ2-5,CASSPGTGETQYF
TRBV5-1,TRBJ2-7,CASSLATGNHEQYF
TRBV7-2,TRBJ2-2,CASSLWGGQYTGELFF
TRBV20-1,TRBJ1-1,CSEGLTEAFF
TRBV18,TRBJ2-2,CASSPRGRGITGELFF
TRBV18,TRBJ2-1,CASSPKAGQRSSYNEQFF
TRBV10-3,TRBJ1-1,CAISEDRLNTEAFF
TRBV6-2/TRBV6-3,TRBJ1-1,CASSYPARGTEAFF
TRBV5-1,TRBJ2-3,CASSWAGSTDTQYF
TRBV9,TRBJ2-2,CASRAEAGFTGELFF
TRBV5-4,TRBJ1-5,CASSFGGQPQHF
TRBV28,TRBJ1-5,CASSFGRAGNQPQHF
TRBV5-4,TRBJ2-1,CASSTGGVSYNEQFF
TRBV24-1,TRBJ2-1,CATSGPRGVGEQFF
TRBV5-6,TRBJ2-1,CASSQMRGGEFF
TRBV5-1,TRBJ2-1,CASSREIYNEQFF
TRBV4-1,TRBJ1-1,CASSQGVRLGNANTEAFF